This T cell receptor (beta chain) was captured by sequencing in a study of T cell repertoires in cytomegalovirus infection. Trimming removed 5 bases at V and 4 bases at J, with 18 bases between. The CDR3 runs 15 residues. Germline CDR1 LGHDT, CDR2 YNNKEL (reference sequence). TCRdb re-analysed the reads in MiXCR, keeping a single row per CDR3 protein. The sample gives around 900,000 distinct CDR3 sequences, around 32% of which show up once; 10% to 15% is in the top ten. This clonotype turned up a few times. Its cognate antigen is unknown. The V call is TRBV3-1, the J call TRBJ2-7; D is uncertain. This specimen was cultured CD8+ T cells from PBMCs, taken from culture after CMV antigen stimulation. This receptor was obtained from a human donor in good health (CMV status not recorded). Some clones in this sample may be carry-over from other donors' samples. This chain's CDR3 is CASSARSFRKYEQYF. The CDR3 bases are TGTGCCAGCAGCGCAAGGTCTTTCAGGAAGTACGAGCAGTACTTC.